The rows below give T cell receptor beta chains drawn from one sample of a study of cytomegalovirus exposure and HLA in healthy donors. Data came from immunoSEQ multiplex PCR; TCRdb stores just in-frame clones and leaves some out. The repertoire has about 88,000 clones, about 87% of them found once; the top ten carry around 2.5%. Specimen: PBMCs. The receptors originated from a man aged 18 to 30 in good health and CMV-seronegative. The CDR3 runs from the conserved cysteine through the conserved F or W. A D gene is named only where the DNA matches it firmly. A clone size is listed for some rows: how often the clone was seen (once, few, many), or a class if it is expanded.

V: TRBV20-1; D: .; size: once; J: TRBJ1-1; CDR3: CSAWGPEAFF; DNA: TGCAGTGCCTGGGGGCCTGAAGCTTTCTTT
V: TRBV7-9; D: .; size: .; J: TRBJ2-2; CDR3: CASSLVVSVWTGELFF; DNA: TGTGCCAGCAGCTTAGTAGTTAGCGTATGGACCGGGGAGCTGTTTTTT
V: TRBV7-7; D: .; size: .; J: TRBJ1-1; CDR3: CASSLAGDTEAFF; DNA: TGTGCTAGCAGCTTGGCAGGGGACACTGAAGCTTTCTTT
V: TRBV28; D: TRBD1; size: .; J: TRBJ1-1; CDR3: CASSLGQANTEAFF; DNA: TGTGCCAGCAGTCTAGGACAGGCCAACACTGAAGCTTTCTTT
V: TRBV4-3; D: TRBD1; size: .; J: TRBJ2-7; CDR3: CASSQQQGVRCEQYF; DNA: TGCGCCAGCAGCCAACAACAGGGGGTACGCTGCGAGCAGTACTTC
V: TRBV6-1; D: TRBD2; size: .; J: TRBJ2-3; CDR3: CASSLAGEGDTQYF; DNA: TGTGCCAGCAGCTTAGCGGGAGAGGGAGATACGCAGTATTTT
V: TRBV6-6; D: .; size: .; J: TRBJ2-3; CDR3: CASSNRDFGDTQYF; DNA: TGTGCCAGCAGTAACCGGGACTTCGGAGATACGCAGTATTTT
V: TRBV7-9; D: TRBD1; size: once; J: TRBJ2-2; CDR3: CSSSTTGRRTGELFF; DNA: TGTTCCAGCAGCACGACAGGGCGGCGCACCGGGGAGCTGTTTTTT
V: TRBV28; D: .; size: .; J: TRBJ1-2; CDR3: CASSPDGMYGYTF; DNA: TGTGCCAGCAGTCCAGACGGGATGTATGGCTACACCTTC
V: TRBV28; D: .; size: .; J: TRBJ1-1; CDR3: CASSLVGKNTEAFF; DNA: TGTGCCAGCAGTTTAGTCGGGAAGAACACTGAAGCTTTCTTT
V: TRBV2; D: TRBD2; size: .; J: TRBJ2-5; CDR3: CASRGPPGTSGSRAQETQYF; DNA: TGTGCCAGCAGAGGACCCCCCGGGACTAGCGGGAGTAGGGCTCAAGAGACCCAGTACTTC
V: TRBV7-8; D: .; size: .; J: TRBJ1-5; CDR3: CASSSTDSPQHF; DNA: TGTGCCAGCAGCTCGACAGATTCGCCCCAGCATTTT
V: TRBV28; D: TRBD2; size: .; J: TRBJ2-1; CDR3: CASSQNTTSGGYNEQFF; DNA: TGTGCCAGCAGTCAAAACACAACTAGCGGAGGGTACAATGAGCAGTTCTTC
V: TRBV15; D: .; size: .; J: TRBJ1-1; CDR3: CATSEWANTEAFF; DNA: TGTGCCACCAGCGAGTGGGCGAACACTGAAGCTTTCTTT
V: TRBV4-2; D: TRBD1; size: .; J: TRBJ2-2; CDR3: CASSPGTGGDTGELFF; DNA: TGTGCCAGCAGCCCAGGGACAGGGGGTGACACCGGGGAGCTGTTTTTT
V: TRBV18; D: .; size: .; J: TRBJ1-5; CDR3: CASSGANQPQHF; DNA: TGTGCCAGCTCAGGAGCCAATCAGCCCCAGCATTTT
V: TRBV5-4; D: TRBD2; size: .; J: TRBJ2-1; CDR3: CASSPPGGSGREQFF; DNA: TGTGCCAGCAGCCCCCCTGGGGGTAGCGGGAGGGAGCAGTTCTTC
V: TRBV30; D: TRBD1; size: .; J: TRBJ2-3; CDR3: CAWNTRGPLNTQYF; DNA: TGTGCCTGGAACACCAGGGGGCCTTTAAATACGCAGTATTTT
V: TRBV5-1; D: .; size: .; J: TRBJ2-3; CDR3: CASSPTGSTDTQYF; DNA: TGCGCCAGCAGCCCCACAGGGAGCACAGATACGCAGTATTTT
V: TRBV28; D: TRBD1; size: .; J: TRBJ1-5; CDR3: CASSPDRGAYSNQPQHF; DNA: TGTGCCAGCAGCCCGGACAGGGGAGCGTATAGCAATCAGCCCCAGCATTTT
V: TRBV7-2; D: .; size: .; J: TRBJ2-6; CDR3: CASSTGSSGANVLTF; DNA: TGTGCCAGCAGTACAGGGAGCTCTGGGGCCAACGTCCTGACTTTC
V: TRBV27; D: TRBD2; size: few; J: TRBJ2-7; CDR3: CASSLWGWASGRKAGEQYF; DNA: TGTGCCAGCAGTTTATGGGGTTGGGCTAGCGGGAGGAAAGCGGGGGAGCAGTACTTC
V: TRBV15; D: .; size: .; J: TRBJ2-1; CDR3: CATSRAPSHSRLTSYNEQFF; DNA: TGTGCCACCAGCAGAGCCCCTAGCCACAGCCGCCTAACCAGCTACAATGAGCAGTTCTTC